This T cell receptor (beta chain) was obtained from a study of T cells in narcolepsy. The study's findings and limits: Healthy controls reportedly lacked the autoreactive clonotypes serially found in patients' blood.

The CDR3 is made up of 15 amino acids. Germline values: CDR1 SNHLY, CDR2 FYNNEI. Trimming shortened V by 4 bases and J by 0 bases, and 9 bases separated the two germline ends. TCRdb's table, derived via immunoSEQ multiplex PCR, lists solely in-frame clones and lacks some. Here the sample spans about 30,000 clones, 83% being singletons. To note about this clone: What it recognizes is unknown.

J is TRBJ1-4 and V is TRBV2; D call uncertain. Source material: memory (CD45RA-) CD4+ T cells from blood. The clonotype comes from a human donor in good health. The DNA for the CDR3 is TGTGCCAGCAGTGCACAGTCGGCAACTAATGAAAAACTGTTTTTT. Protein: CASSAQSATNEKLFF. The entire variable domain, with the rest obtained from reference TRBV2 and TRBJ1-4, is as follows: EPEVTQTPSHQVTQMGQEVILRCVPISNHLYFYWYRQILGQKVEFLVSFYNNEISEKSEIFDDQFSVERPDGSNFTLKIRSTKLEDSAMYFCASSAQSATNEKLFFGSGTQLSVL.